These 30 T cell receptor beta chains came from one sample sequenced in a study of OX40 agonist ivuxolimab in advanced cancers. Data came from immunoSEQ multiplex PCR; TCRdb stores just in-frame clones and leaves some out. The sample has under 85,000 clones; roughly 87% are singletons. Here the sequenced sample was CD4+ or CD8+ T cells sorted from blood, taken in a trial of the OX40 agonist ivuxolimab. The receptors stem from an adult with an advanced solid tumor such as melanoma, head and neck, liver or kidney cancer.

The rearrangement joins TRBV11-3 to TRBJ1-1; no reliable D call. The germline V gene has CDR1 SGHNT and CDR2 YENEEA. The CDR3 spans 15 residues. V was clipped by 7 bases and J by 0 bases, with 15 bases between them. The CDR3 is CASTITGSMNTEAFF. Here the CDR3 DNA reads TGTGCCAGCACGATCACCGGGAGCATGAACACTGAAGCTTTCTTT.

As DNA, the CDR3 is TGTGCCAGCAGTTACTCGACATCTGGGGCCAACGTCCTGACTTTC. Protein: CASSYSTSGANVLTF. The chain couples TRBV6-5 to TRBJ2-6; no clear D. The CDR3 is made up of 15 amino acids. The V end lost 0 bases, the J end lost 1 base, and 4 bases lay between the germline ends. Germline V lookup: CDR1 MNHEY, CDR2 SVGAGI.

The chain uses TRBV5-1 and TRBJ2-2, with D possibly matching TRBD2 (5 bases). CDR1 is SGHRS and CDR2 is YFSETQ in the germline V gene. This CDR3 has 14 residues. Trimming pared 4 bases from V and 4 bases from J, leaving 11 bases between. DNA for the CDR3: TGCGCCAGCAGCGAGGGAAAAACCACCGGGGAGCTGTTTTTT. This encodes CASSEGKTTGELFF.

The V gene is TRBV5-1, the J gene TRBJ2-7; tentative D call: TRBD1 (6 bases). Between the trimmed V and J ends, which lost 1 base and 6 bases, there was a span of 20 bases. The CDR3 has 16 amino acids. CDR1 and CDR2 (germline): SGHRS, YFSETQ. The CDR3 region is CASSLTGNIRAGEQYF. The CDR3 DNA follows: TGCGCCAGCAGCTTGACAGGGAACATCCGCGCCGGCGAGCAGTACTTC.

The V and J genes are TRBV29-1 and TRBJ1-3, with no clear D. The CDR3 spans 13 residues. Trimming cost V 7 bases and J 2 bases, with 12 bases left between them. The germline CDR1 and CDR2 sequences are SQVTM and ANQGSEA. This CDR3 is CSATSLTGNTIYF. The CDR3 nucleotides read TGCAGCGCAACCAGCCTCACTGGAAACACCATATATTTT.

The chain couples TRBV9 to TRBJ2-5; no definite D call. Germline CDR1 SGDLS, CDR2 YYNGEE. The CDR3 is 14 amino acids. Trimming cost V 3 bases and J 5 bases, with 14 bases left between them. The CDR3 sequence is CASSAMSAWETQYF. In nucleotides, the CDR3 is TGTGCCAGCAGCGCCATGAGCGCTTGGGAGACCCAGTACTTC. Full variable domain (rest looked up from reference TRBV9 and TRBJ2-5): DSGVTQTPKHLITATGQRVTLRCSPRSGDLSVYWYQQSLDQGLQFLIQYYNGEERAKGNILERFSAQQFPDLHSELNLSSLELGDSALYFCASSAMSAWETQYFGPGTRLLVL.

This chain links TRBV7-2 with TRBJ1-4; D gene uncertain. V lost 4 bases to trimming and J lost 12 bases, with 21 bases between them. The germline V gene encodes CDR1 SGHTA and CDR2 FQGNSA. The CDR3 spans 15 residues. Written as DNA, the CDR3 is TGTGCCAGCAGCTCACCCCAAGGCGGGCAGTCGCAACTGTTTTTT. Translating it yields CASSSPQGGQSQLFF.

V gene TRBV2 combines with J gene TRBJ2-3; 14 nucleotides align to TRBD2. Trimming removed 1 base from V and 8 bases from J; junction bases left unmatched: 8. Germline V CDR1 and CDR2: SNHLY, FYNNEI. The CDR3 loop spans 17 amino acids. The CDR3 nucleotides read TGTGCCAGCAGTGAAGTGCGGGGACTAGCGGGAGAAGGTACGCAGTATTTT. Translating gives CASSEVRGLAGEGTQYF.

The chain employs TRBV18 and TRBJ2-7, with D maybe TRBD2 (6 bases). Germline V gene lookup returns CDR1 KGHSH and CDR2 LQKENI. This CDR3 comprises 14 residues. V lost 5 bases to trimming and J lost 1 base, with 12 bases between them. For the CDR3, the DNA is TGTGCCAGCTCAACGGGCGGGACTTCCTACGAGCAGTACTTC. Translated: CASSTGGTSYEQYF.

The genes are TRBV7-8 and TRBJ1-5; no clear D gene. The germline V gene encodes CDR1 SGHVS and CDR2 FQNEAQ. The V and J ends lost 10 bases and 6 bases respectively, with 16 bases between them. The CDR3 length is 13 residues. This CDR3 is CATSWVLSQPQHF. The CDR3 coding sequence is TGTGCCACTTCCTGGGTACTCAGTCAGCCCCAGCATTTT.

CDR3 protein: CASSTVGRQGATEAFF. The DNA for the CDR3 is TGTGCCAGTAGTACCGTTGGGAGACAGGGGGCCACTGAAGCTTTCTTT. This chain joins TRBV19 and TRBJ1-1, with 10 nucleotides matching TRBD1. The V gene's germline CDR1 is LNHDA and CDR2 SQIVND (reference sequence). CDR3 length: 16 amino acids. Unmatched junction bases numbered 9, after V lost 4 bases and J lost 4 bases.

The chain uses TRBV5-4 and TRBJ2-3; 8 nucleotides align to TRBD2. The junction had 7 bases not matched to a gene; V was cut back by 4 bases and J by 3 bases. The CDR3 is 15 amino acids. CDR1 is SGHNT, CDR2 YYREEE, per germline (reference sequence). CDR3 amino acids: CASSPEGLETDTQYF. The CDR3, as DNA: TGTGCCAGCAGCCCCGAGGGACTAGAAACAGATACGCAGTATTTT.

V usage is TRBV5-1 and J usage is TRBJ1-1; D may be TRBD1 (6 bases). This CDR3 is 15 amino acids long. Between the trimmed V and J ends, which lost 4 bases and 1 base, there was a span of 14 bases. Germline-derived CDR1 and CDR2 are SGHRS and YFSETQ. The CDR3 loop is CASSRGQTGNTEAFF. The CDR3 nucleotides read TGCGCCAGCAGCAGAGGACAGACAGGGAACACTGAAGCTTTCTTT.

Judged by abundance, this clone is medium-sized. The chain links TRBV6-5 to TRBJ1-6; the D gene is possibly TRBD1 (5 bases). This CDR3 has 14 residues. With 7 bases removed from V and 8 bases from J, the gap between germline ends came to 15 bases. In germline, CDR1 is MNHEY, CDR2 SVGAGI. In nucleotides, the CDR3 is TGTGCCAGCATCAGATCAGGGACCCATTCACCCCTCCACTTT. Its protein product is CASIRSGTHSPLHF.

The J gene is TRBJ2-1, the V gene TRBV19; perhaps TRBD2 as D (5 bases). V was trimmed by 1 base and J by 2 bases, leaving 6 bases between them. Per germline, CDR1 LNHDA and CDR2 SQIVND (reference sequence). This CDR3 region has 14 residues. The DNA of the CDR3 is TGTGCCAGTAGTATAGGAGGGCCCTACAATGAGCAGTTCTTC. It encodes CASSIGGPYNEQFF. The full variable domain, in which reference TRBV19 and TRBJ2-1 provide the parts outside the CDR3, is DGGITQSPKYLFRKEGQNVTLSCEQNLNHDAMYWYRQDPGQGLRLIYYSQIVNDFQKGDIAEGYSVSREKKESFPLTVTSAQKNPTAFYLCASSIGGPYNEQFFGPGTRLTVL.

This chain links TRBV27 with TRBJ2-2; D assignment may be TRBD1 or TRBD2 (5 bases each). The CDR3 loop spans 11 amino acids. Trimming removed 10 bases at V and 6 bases at J, with 9 bases between. Germline assignment: CDR1 MNHEY and CDR2 SMNVEV (reference sequence). The CDR3 DNA reads TGTGCCACCTCGGGACCCGGGGAGCTGTTTTTT. Protein product: CATSGPGELFF.

This chain uses TRBV7-3 with TRBJ2-7; D is unclear. Germline CDR1 and CDR2: SGHTA and FQGTGA. The CDR3 is 13 amino acids. V gave up 4 bases and J gave up 8 bases, with 15 bases separating them. The CDR3 DNA sequence: TGTGCCAGCAGCTCAACCTATTCTACGAAGCAGTACTTC. As protein: CASSSTYSTKQYF.

This chain links TRBV6-1 with TRBJ1-2, with D unresolved. Trimming left V 6 bases short and J 3 bases short, with 11 bases between. The CDR3 runs 13 residues. In germline, CDR1 is MNHNS, CDR2 SASEGT. CDR3 sequence reads: CASRKVLDYGYTF. In nucleotides, the CDR3 is TGTGCCAGCAGAAAGGTTTTGGACTATGGCTACACCTTC.

The chain recombines TRBV7-3 with TRBJ2-1; 8 positions agree with TRBD2. With 0 bases clipped from V and 10 bases from J, the junction kept 11 bases outside the gene matches. The CDR3 runs to 16 residues. The germline gives CDR1 SGHTA, CDR2 FQGTGA. As DNA, the CDR3 is TGTGCCAGCAGCTTAACGGCTAGCGGGTCGCGGCGGGAGCAGTTCTTC. Its translation is CASSLTASGSRREQFF.

The chain employs TRBV6-5 and TRBJ1-3; no reliable D call. Trimming pared 5 bases from V and 4 bases from J, leaving 6 bases between. Per the germline V gene, CDR1 is MNHEY and CDR2 is SVGAGI. The CDR3 contains 12 residues. The CDR3 nucleotides read TGTGCCAGCAGTCACCAGGGAAACACCATATATTTT. Translating it yields CASSHQGNTIYF.

In its sample, this clone was seen once. This rearrangement joins TRBV6-5 to TRBJ1-2; 11 bases line up with TRBD1. CDR1 and CDR2 (germline): MNHEY, SVGAGI. The V segment lost 4 bases and the J segment 5 bases; nucleotides outside the gene matches: 6. There are 15 residues in the CDR3. The DNA of the CDR3 is TGTGCCAGCAGTTCGGCCGGGACAGGGGGATATGGCTACACCTTC. Translation: CASSSAGTGGYGYTF.

The rearrangement joins TRBV5-6 to TRBJ2-7, with 7 bases identical to TRBD1. CDR3 length: 16 residues. V trimming: 4 bases; J trimming: 3 bases; junction bases outside the gene matches: 13. Germline V gene sequence: CDR1 SGHDT, CDR2 YYEEEE. CDR3 in DNA: TGTGCCAGCAGCCCTAATGGGGGACAGACAAACTACGAGCAGTACTTC. It is translated as CASSPNGGQTNYEQYF.

The chain uses TRBV5-1 and TRBJ1-1; weak D call: TRBD1 (5 bases). There are 13 residues in the CDR3. Germline assignment: CDR1 SGHRS and CDR2 YFSETQ. Trimming left V 2 bases short and J 4 bases short, with 9 bases between. DNA of the CDR3: TGCGCCAGCAGCTTTTGGGGGGGCACTGAAGCTTTCTTT. Translating it yields CASSFWGGTEAFF.

The chain has TRBV11-3 and TRBJ1-4; D uncertain. V was trimmed by 5 bases and J by 0 bases, leaving 10 bases between them. Germline CDR1 SGHNT, CDR2 YENEEA. The CDR3 length is 15 residues. The CDR3 sequence is CASSPSASTNEKLFF. The DNA for the CDR3 is TGTGCCAGCAGCCCATCGGCCTCAACTAATGAAAAACTGTTTTTT.

The rearrangement links TRBV30 to TRBJ1-4; possibly TRBD1 for D (6 bases). The CDR3 totals 14 residues. Looked up from germline, CDR1 is GTSNPN and CDR2 is SVGIG (reference sequence). V was clipped by 6 bases and J by 3 bases, with 14 bases between them. CDR3 in amino acids: CACVQGLANEKLFF. CDR3 nucleotide sequence: TGTGCCTGTGTGCAGGGGTTGGCTAATGAAAAACTGTTTTTT.

V and J are TRBV2 and TRBJ1-1; D is unclear. This CDR3 contains 13 residues. Per the germline V gene, CDR1 is SNHLY and CDR2 is FYNNEI. Trimming cost V 1 base and J 4 bases, with 7 bases left between them. CDR3 DNA: TGTGCCAGCAGTGAAGAGGGTCGCACTGAAGCTTTCTTT. Encoded protein: CASSEEGRTEAFF.

The genes are TRBV25-1 and TRBJ2-2, with TRBD1 matching 10 bases. The germline V gene has CDR1 MGHDK and CDR2 SYGVNS. With 1 base clipped from V and 0 bases from J, the junction kept 2 bases outside the gene matches. The CDR3 runs to 17 residues. The CDR3 region is CASSELGQGSNTGELFF. The CDR3 DNA is TGTGCCAGCAGTGAATTGGGACAGGGGTCGAACACCGGGGAGCTGTTTTTT.

This chain links TRBV5-1 with TRBJ1-3, with TRBD1 matching 7 bases. The germline CDR1 and CDR2 sequences are SGHRS and YFSETQ. V dropped 2 bases and J dropped 0; count of bases not matched to a gene: 2. There are 15 residues in the CDR3. CDR3 in amino acids: CASSFQGDSGNTIYF. In DNA, the CDR3 is TGCGCCAGCAGCTTCCAGGGGGACTCTGGAAACACCATATATTTT. Using reference TRBV5-1 and TRBJ1-3 for the parts outside the CDR3, the full variable domain is KAGVTQTPRYLIKTRGQQVTLSCSPISGHRSVSWYQQTPGQGLQFLFEYFSETQRNKGNFPGRFSGRQFSNSRSEMNVSTLELGDSALYLCASSFQGDSGNTIYFGEGSWLTVV.

The CDR3 coding sequence is TGTGCCAGCAGCTTAGTGCGGGGGTTAGATACGCAGTATTTT. Amino acids: CASSLVRGLDTQYF. This rearrangement joins TRBV7-8 to TRBJ2-3; 7 bases agree with TRBD2. This CDR3 region has 14 residues. The germline V gene has CDR1 SGHVS and CDR2 FQNEAQ. V was clipped by 1 base and J by 5 bases; unmatched bases: 3.

The rearrangement joins TRBV4-3 to TRBJ2-1; TRBD2 aligns across 12 bases. Germline V CDR1 and CDR2: LGHNA, YSLEER. The ends lost 4 bases at V and 7 bases at J; junction bases unmatched: 8. This CDR3 region has 16 residues. CDR3 residues: CASSPGLAGILNEQFF. The CDR3 DNA reads TGCGCCAGCAGCCCCGGACTAGCGGGAATCTTAAATGAGCAGTTCTTC.